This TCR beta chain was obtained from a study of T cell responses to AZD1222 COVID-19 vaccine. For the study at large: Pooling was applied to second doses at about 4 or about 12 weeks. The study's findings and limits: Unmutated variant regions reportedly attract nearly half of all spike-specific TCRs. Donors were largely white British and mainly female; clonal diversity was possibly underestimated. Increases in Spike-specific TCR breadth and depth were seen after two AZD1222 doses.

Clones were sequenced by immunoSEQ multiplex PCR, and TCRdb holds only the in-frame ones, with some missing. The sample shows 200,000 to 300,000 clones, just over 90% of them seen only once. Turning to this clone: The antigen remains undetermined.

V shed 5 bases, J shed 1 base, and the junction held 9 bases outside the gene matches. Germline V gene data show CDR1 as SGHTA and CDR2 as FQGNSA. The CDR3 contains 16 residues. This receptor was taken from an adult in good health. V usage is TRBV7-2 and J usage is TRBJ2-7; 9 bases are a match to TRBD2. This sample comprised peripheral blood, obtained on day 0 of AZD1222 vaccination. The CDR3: CASSLGAGGGSYEQYF. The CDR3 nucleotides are TGTGCCAGCAGCCTCGGAGCGGGAGGTGGATCCTACGAGCAGTACTTC.